The 13 T cell receptor beta chains in this list originate from one sample, sequenced in a study of CD8 T cells in Susac syndrome. When the RNA was reverse transcribed, random hexamers were used with an input of 0.5 to 1 ug. TCRdb reprocessed the immunoSEQ multiplex PCR reads with MiXCR, giving one entry per CDR3 protein. Of some 170,000 distinct CDR3 sequences listed, around 94% are singletons. Input material: CD4+ T cells from PBMCs. These receptor sequences come from a human donor with Susac syndrome.

This rearrangement joins TRBV30 to TRBJ2-5; possibly TRBD2 for D (7 bases). The germline CDR1 and CDR2 sequences are GTSNPN and SVGIG (reference sequence). V lost 7 bases to trimming and J lost 5 bases, with 14 bases between them. The CDR3 has 12 residues. The CDR3 nucleotides are TGTGCCTCTACCACGGGGGGCGAGACCCAGTACTTC. This gives the protein CASTTGGETQYF.

The chain combines TRBV7-8 with TRBJ2-1; 11 bases align to TRBD1. With V trimmed by 5 bases and J by 9 bases, 15 bases remained unmatched. This CDR3 has 17 residues. Germline CDR1 is SGHVS and CDR2 is FQNEAQ. CDR3 loop: CASSPRVIGQGALEQFF. The DNA of the CDR3 is TGTGCCAGCAGCCCGAGAGTAATCGGACAGGGGGCGCTTGAGCAGTTCTTC.

The chain couples TRBV28 to TRBJ2-3; 8 bases map to TRBD1. This CDR3 contains 15 residues. Germline V lookup: CDR1 MDHEN, CDR2 SYDVKM. The trim removed 5 bases at V and 4 bases at J, leaving 8 bases unmatched. The CDR3 sequence is CASSPGQGWSDTQYF. The CDR3 DNA sequence: TGTGCCAGCAGTCCAGGACAGGGATGGTCAGATACGCAGTATTTT. Supplemented by reference TRBV28 and TRBJ2-3, the full variable domain reads DVKVTQSSRYLVKRTGEKVFLECVQDMDHENMFWYRQDPGLGLRLIYFSYDVKMKEKGDIPEGYSVSREKKERFSLILESASTNQTSMYLCASSPGQGWSDTQYFGPGTRLTVL.

The genes are TRBV20-1 and TRBJ1-1; 8 bases line up with TRBD1. J lost 4 bases, V lost 5 bases, and 6 bases had no gene match. Germline loops: CDR1 DFQATT, CDR2 SNEGSKA (reference sequence). This CDR3 has 13 residues. CDR3 bases: TGCAGTGCTCATGGGACAGGTATCACTGAAGCTTTCTTT. This gives the protein CSAHGTGITEAFF.

The V call is TRBV30, the J call TRBJ1-2; D gene uncertain. Trimming removed 0 bases from V and 1 base from J, with 6 bases in between. Germline V gene sequence: CDR1 GTSNPN, CDR2 SVGIG (reference sequence). The CDR3 sequence is 13 residues long. The CDR3 region has the DNA TGTGCCTGGAGTGTGAGTCTTAACTATGGCTACACCTTC. This gives the protein CAWSVSLNYGYTF.

The chain has TRBV29-1 and TRBJ2-2; TRBD2 is a possible D gene (5 bases). The CDR3 runs to 12 residues. Germline-derived CDR1 and CDR2 are SQVTM and ANQGSEA. Trimming took 1 base from V and 7 from J, leaving 7 bases between them. CDR3 in amino acids: CSVEGGSGELFF. As DNA, the CDR3 is TGCAGCGTTGAAGGTGGGAGCGGGGAGCTGTTTTTT.

This chain joins TRBV5-1 and TRBJ2-1, with D perhaps TRBD2 (6 bases). The CDR3 contains 16 residues. CDR1 SGHRS and CDR2 YFSETQ come from the germline V gene. Trimming stripped 4 bases from V and 0 bases from J, with 14 bases between. Written as DNA, the CDR3 is TGCGCCAGCAGCCCCTACGGGACTTCCTCCTACAATGAGCAGTTCTTC. Translation gives CASSPYGTSSYNEQFF.

The rearrangement joins TRBV12-3 or TRBV12-4 to TRBJ1-1, with D tentatively TRBD1 (5 bases). The CDR3 runs to 13 residues. V gave up 3 bases and J gave up 3 bases, with 8 bases separating them. The CDR3 DNA reads as TGTGCCAGCAGTTTGCCAGGGCACACTGAAGCTTTCTTT. Protein product: CASSLPGHTEAFF.

The chain has TRBV20-1 and TRBJ2-7; no clear D. With 1 base removed from V and 3 bases from J, the gap between germline ends came to 13 bases. The germline CDR1 and CDR2 sequences are DFQATT and SNEGSKA (reference sequence). This CDR3 has 14 amino acids. The CDR3 bases are TGCAGTGCTAGAGGTTTGCCACCTAACTACGAGCAGTACTTC. The encoded protein is CSARGLPPNYEQYF.

The chain joins TRBV12-3 or TRBV12-4 to TRBJ2-2; D call uncertain. Deletions cut 3 bases from V and 4 bases from J, with 3 bases between. The CDR3 covers 12 residues. The CDR3 loop reads CASSFPTGELFF. The CDR3 DNA is TGTGCCAGCAGTTTCCCCACCGGGGAGCTGTTTTTT.

The CDR3 DNA sequence: TGTGCCAGTAAGCAGGAACCAGCTAACTATGGCTACACCTTC. Protein product: CASKQEPANYGYTF. This chain links TRBV19 with TRBJ1-2; unclear D gene. Germline loops: CDR1 LNHDA, CDR2 SQIVND (reference sequence). This CDR3 has 14 residues. The ends were cut back, 7 bases at V and 0 bases at J, with 12 bases in the middle. The full variable domain, its missing parts supplied by reference TRBV19 and TRBJ1-2, is DGGITQSPKYLFRKEGQNVTLSCEQNLNHDAMYWYRQDPGQGLRLIYYSQIVNDFQKGDIAEGYSVSREKKESFPLTVTSAQKNPTAFYLCASKQEPANYGYTFGSGTRLTVV.

The gene calls are TRBV19 and TRBJ2-1; possible D gene TRBD1, 7 bases. This CDR3 contains 15 residues. Germline loops: CDR1 LNHDA, CDR2 SQIVND (reference sequence). V was clipped by 5 bases and J by 6 bases, with 17 bases between them. CDR3 in amino acids: CASSPHRQGLNEQFF. Here the CDR3 DNA reads TGTGCCAGTAGTCCCCATCGACAGGGACTCAATGAGCAGTTCTTC.

The chain couples TRBV9 to TRBJ2-7, with 11 bases fitting TRBD1. CDR1 SGDLS and CDR2 YYNGEE come from the germline V gene. This CDR3 spans 14 amino acids. Germline trimming cut 4 bases from V and 5 bases from J; bases unmatched to any gene: 5. CDR3 nucleotides: TGTGCCAGCAGCCCTCGGACAGGGGGCCACGAGCAGTACTTC. Residues: CASSPRTGGHEQYF.